This TCR beta chain was identified in a study of human T cells and chemical hapten exposure. Study-wide results and caveats: Unchanged with DPC sensitization were TCRs above 1 in 1000 frequency.

The time point denotes: patch test 2, 6 weeks after DPC sensitization. Treatment indicated: therapeutic diphenylcyclopropenone sensitization with weekly scalp DPC. Blood collection happened ahead of applying each patch test. Regarding this clonotype: Its antigen is unknown.

Germline loops: CDR1 MDHEN, CDR2 SYDVKM. CDR3 length: 12 residues. The V gene lost 7 bases and the J gene lost 2 bases, with 9 bases spanning the gap. Unique molecular identifiers were affixed to discrete cDNA molecules within the library. Each CDR3 protein gets one entry after TCRdb re-called the RACE reads with MiXCR. The profile shows 350,000 to 400,000 distinct CDR3 sequences, over 6% of them singletons. Sequenced material: whole blood, taken in connection with sensitization to the hapten diphenylcyclopropenone (DPC). This chain uses TRBV28 with TRBJ2-7; no clear D gene. The TCR originated in a woman between 18 and 30 years old with alopecia areata. Some clones in this sample may be carry-over from other donors' samples. The CDR3 DNA is TGTGCCAGCAAAAGGCCCGCCTACGAGCAGTACTTC. Protein sequence: CASKRPAYEQYF.